What follows describes a single T cell receptor beta chain. Its specificity is not known. A multiplex PCR was run with 60 Vbeta primers and 13 Jbeta primers. Method: immunoSEQ multiplex PCR; TCRdb's copy keeps in-frame clones and lacks some. The sample consists of about 150,000 clones, about 80% of them appearing once. The record originates from a study of cytomegalovirus exposure and HLA in healthy donors. Study details: An early data release held 75 million to 100 million unique TCRs from HLA-typed donors.

V lost 5 bases and J lost 5; bases outside the gene matches: 6. Germline values: CDR1 SNHLY, CDR2 FYNNEI. The CDR3 totals 13 residues. General observations from the study: There were some public TCRs occurring in many donors, but most TCR sequences were rare. Researchers catalogued approximately 170 TCR beta chains as cytomegalovirus-associated. HLA alleles showed associations with 15,000 to 20,000 TCR beta sequences in a later analysis, at a 0.05 false discovery rate.

The gene calls are TRBV2 and TRBJ2-7; 7 bases are shared with TRBD2. The TCR sequence derives from a woman aged 40 to 49 in good health and CMV-seronegative. Material for sequencing was PBMCs. The CDR3 spells CASSFMSGNEQYF. As DNA, the CDR3 is TGTGCCAGCAGTTTCATGAGCGGGAACGAGCAGTACTTC.